This T cell receptor (beta chain) was captured by sequencing in a study of PD-L1 blockade in urothelial cancer. Study as a whole: Intravenous atezolizumab, 1,200 mg every 3 weeks, was begun by patients in about 2014. A median approximately 140,000 T cells were found in blood samples.

The repertoire was sequenced with immunoSEQ multiplex PCR; TCRdb's copy has only in-frame clones and lacks some. The sample has roughly 90,000 clones, more than 90% seen once. V lost 3 bases to trimming and J lost 6 bases; unmatched junction nucleotides: 9. Germline CDR1 and CDR2: LGHNA and YNFKEQ. The CDR3 is 18 amino acids. The V call is TRBV4-2, the J call TRBJ2-1; 15 bases match TRBD2. The source material was PBMCs, sampled around atezolizumab (anti-PD-L1) treatment. This receptor was taken from a man aged 55 to 70 with urothelial cancer. The CDR3 here is CASSQIGLAGGVRNEQFF. In DNA form, the CDR3 reads TGTGCCAGCAGCCAGATAGGACTAGCGGGGGGGGTGCGCAATGAGCAGTTCTTC.